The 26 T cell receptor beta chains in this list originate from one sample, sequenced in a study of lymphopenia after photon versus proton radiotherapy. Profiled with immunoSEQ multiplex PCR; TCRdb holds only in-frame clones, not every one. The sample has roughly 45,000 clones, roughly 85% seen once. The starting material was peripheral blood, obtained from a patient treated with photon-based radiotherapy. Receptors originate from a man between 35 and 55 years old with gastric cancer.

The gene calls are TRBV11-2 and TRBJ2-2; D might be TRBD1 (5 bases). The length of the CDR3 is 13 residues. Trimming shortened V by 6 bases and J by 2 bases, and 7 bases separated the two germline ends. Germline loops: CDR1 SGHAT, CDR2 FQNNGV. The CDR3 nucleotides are TGTGCCAGCAGGGACACTAACACCGGGGAGCTGTTTTTT. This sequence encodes CASRDTNTGELFF. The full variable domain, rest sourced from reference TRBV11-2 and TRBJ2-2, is EAGVAQSPRYKIIEKRQSVAFWCNPISGHATLYWYQQILGQGPKLLIQFQNNGVVDDSQLPKDRFSAERLKGVDSTLKIQPAKLEDSAVYLCASRDTNTGELFFGEGSRLTVL.

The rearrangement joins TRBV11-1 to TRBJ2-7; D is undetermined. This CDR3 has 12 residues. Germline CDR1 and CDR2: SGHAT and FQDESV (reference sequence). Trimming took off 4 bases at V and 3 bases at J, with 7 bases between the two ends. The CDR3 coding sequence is TGTGCCAGCAGCTCATCCATCTACGAGCAGTACTTC. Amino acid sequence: CASSSSIYEQYF.

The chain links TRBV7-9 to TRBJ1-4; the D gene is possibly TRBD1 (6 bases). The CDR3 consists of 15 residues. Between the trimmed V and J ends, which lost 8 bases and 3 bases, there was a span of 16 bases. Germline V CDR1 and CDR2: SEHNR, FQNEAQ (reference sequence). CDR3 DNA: TGTGCCAGCTCTGACGGGGGGCGGGCTAATGAAAAACTGTTTTTT. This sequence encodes CASSDGGRANEKLFF.

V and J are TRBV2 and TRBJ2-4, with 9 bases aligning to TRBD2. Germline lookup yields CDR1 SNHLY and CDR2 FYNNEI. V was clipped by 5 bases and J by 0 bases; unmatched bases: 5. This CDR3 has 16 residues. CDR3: CASSSGLAVAKNIQYF. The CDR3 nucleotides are TGTGCCAGCAGTTCGGGACTAGCTGTAGCCAAAAACATTCAGTACTTC.

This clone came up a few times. In nucleotides, the CDR3 is TGCGCCAGCAGCGCCGGACAGGGGAACATTCAGTACTTC. Translation: CASSAGQGNIQYF. The chain links TRBV5-1 to TRBJ2-4, with 9 bases identical to TRBD1. This CDR3 contains 13 residues. Losses at the gene ends were 4 bases for V and 7 bases for J; bases not matched to a gene: 3. Germline-derived CDR1 and CDR2 are SGHRS and YFSETQ.

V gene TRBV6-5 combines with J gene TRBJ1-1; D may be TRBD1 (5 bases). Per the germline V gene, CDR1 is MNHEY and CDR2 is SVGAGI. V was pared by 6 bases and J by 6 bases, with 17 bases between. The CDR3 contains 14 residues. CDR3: CASSPPTGSAEAFF. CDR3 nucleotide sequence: TGTGCCAGCAGCCCCCCAACAGGTAGCGCTGAAGCTTTCTTT.

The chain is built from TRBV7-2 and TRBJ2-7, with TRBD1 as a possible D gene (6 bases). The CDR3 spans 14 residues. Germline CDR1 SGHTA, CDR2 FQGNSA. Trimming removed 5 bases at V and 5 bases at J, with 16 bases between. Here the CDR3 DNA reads TGTGCCAGCAGCCTACGGACAGTACGGGACGAGCAGTACTTC. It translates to CASSLRTVRDEQYF.

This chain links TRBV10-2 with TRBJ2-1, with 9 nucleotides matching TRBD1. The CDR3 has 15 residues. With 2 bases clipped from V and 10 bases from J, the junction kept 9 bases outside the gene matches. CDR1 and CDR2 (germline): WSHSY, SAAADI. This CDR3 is CASSEPGQGATEQFF. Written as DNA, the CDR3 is TGCGCCAGCAGTGAGCCGGGACAGGGAGCCACGGAGCAGTTCTTC.

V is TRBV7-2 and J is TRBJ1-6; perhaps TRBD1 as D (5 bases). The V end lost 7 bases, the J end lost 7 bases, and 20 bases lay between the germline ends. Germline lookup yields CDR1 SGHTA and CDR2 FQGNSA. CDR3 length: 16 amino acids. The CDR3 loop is CASNLGGTTVNSPLHF. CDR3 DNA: TGTGCCAGCAACCTGGGGGGGACGACGGTAAATTCACCCCTCCACTTT.

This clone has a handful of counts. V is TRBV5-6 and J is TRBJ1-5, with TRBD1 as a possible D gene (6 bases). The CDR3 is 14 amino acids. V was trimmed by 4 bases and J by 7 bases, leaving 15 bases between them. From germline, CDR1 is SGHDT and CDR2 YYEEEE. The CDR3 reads CASSRGAIVQPQHF. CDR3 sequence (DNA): TGTGCCAGCAGCCGGGGGGCGATAGTGCAGCCCCAGCATTTT.

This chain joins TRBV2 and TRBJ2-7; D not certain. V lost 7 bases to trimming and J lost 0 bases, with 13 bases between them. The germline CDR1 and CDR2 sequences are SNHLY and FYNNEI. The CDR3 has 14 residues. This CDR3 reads CASTSWGSSYEQYF. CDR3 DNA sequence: TGTGCCAGCACCTCCTGGGGATCCTCCTACGAGCAGTACTTC.

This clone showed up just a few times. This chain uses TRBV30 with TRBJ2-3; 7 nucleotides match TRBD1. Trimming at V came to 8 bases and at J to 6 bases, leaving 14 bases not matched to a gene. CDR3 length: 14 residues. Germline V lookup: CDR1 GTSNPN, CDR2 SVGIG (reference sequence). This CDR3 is CAIRQGPTGDTQYF. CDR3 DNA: TGTGCCATTCGACAGGGTCCAACCGGGGATACGCAGTATTTT.

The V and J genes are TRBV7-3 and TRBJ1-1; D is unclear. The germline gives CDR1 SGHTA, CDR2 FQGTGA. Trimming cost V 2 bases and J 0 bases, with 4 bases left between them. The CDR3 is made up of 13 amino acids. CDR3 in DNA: TGTGCCAGCAGCTTATTCGTGAACACTGAAGCTTTCTTT. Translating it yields CASSLFVNTEAFF. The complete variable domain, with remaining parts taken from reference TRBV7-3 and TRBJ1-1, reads GAGVSQTPSNKVTEKGKYVELRCDPISGHTALYWYRQSLGQGPEFLIYFQGTGAADDSGLPNDRFFAVRPEGSVSTLKIQRTERGDSAVYLCASSLFVNTEAFFGQGTRLTVV.

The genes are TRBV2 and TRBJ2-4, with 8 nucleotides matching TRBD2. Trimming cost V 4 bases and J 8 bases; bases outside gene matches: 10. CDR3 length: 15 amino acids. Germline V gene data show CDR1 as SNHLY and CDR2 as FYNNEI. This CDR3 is CASSAIAGGRDIQYF. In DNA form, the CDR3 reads TGTGCCAGCAGTGCCATTGCGGGGGGAAGGGACATTCAGTACTTC. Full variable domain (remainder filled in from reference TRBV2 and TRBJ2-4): EPEVTQTPSHQVTQMGQEVILRCVPISNHLYFYWYRQILGQKVEFLVSFYNNEISEKSEIFDDQFSVERPDGSNFTLKIRSTKLEDSAMYFCASSAIAGGRDIQYFGAGTRLSVL.

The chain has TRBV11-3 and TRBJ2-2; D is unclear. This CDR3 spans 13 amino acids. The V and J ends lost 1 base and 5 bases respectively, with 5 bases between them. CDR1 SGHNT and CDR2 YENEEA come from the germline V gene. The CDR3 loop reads CASSLGETGELFF. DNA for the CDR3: TGTGCCAGCAGCTTAGGCGAAACCGGGGAGCTGTTTTTT.

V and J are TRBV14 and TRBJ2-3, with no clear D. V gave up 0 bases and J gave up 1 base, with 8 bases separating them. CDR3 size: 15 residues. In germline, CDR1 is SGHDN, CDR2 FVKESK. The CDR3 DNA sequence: TGTGCCAGCAGCCAAGATAGGGTTGGCACAGATACGCAGTATTTT. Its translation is CASSQDRVGTDTQYF.

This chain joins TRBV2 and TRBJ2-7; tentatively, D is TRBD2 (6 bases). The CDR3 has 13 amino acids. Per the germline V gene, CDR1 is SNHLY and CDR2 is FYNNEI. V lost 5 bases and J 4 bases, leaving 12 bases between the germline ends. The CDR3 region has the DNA TGTGCCAGCAGTTCCGGCCGGGAGTACGAGCAGTACTTC. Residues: CASSSGREYEQYF.

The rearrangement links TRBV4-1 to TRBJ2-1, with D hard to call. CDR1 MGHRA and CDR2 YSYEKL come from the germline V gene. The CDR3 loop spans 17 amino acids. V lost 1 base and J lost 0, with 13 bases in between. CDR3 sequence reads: CASSQVDMGVSYNEQFF. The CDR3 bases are TGCGCCAGCAGCCAAGTAGATATGGGCGTCTCCTACAATGAGCAGTTCTTC.

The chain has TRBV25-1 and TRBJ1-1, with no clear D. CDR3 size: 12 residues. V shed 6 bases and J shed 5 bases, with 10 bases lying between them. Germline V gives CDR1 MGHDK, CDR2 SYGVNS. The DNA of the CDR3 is TGTGCCAGCAGCCACCGCGGGACTGAAGCTTTCTTT. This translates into CASSHRGTEAFF.

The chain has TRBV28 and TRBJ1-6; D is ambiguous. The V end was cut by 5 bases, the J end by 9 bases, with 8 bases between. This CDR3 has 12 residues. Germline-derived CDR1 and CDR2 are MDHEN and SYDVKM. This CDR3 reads CASSDLFSPLHF. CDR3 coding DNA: TGTGCCAGCAGTGATTTGTTTTCACCCCTCCACTTT.

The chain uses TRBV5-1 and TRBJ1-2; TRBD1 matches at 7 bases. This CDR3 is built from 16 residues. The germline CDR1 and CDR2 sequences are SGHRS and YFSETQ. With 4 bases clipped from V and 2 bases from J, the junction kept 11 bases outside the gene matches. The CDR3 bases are TGCGCCAGCAGCCCTGGACAGGCCAGGCCCAACTATGGCTACACCTTC. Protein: CASSPGQARPNYGYTF.

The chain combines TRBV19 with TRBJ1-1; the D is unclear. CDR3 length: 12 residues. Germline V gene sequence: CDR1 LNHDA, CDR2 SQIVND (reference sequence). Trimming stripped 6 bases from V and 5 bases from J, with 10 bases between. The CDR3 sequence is CASRGRATEAFF. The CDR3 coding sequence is TGTGCCAGTAGAGGGCGGGCGACTGAAGCTTTCTTT.

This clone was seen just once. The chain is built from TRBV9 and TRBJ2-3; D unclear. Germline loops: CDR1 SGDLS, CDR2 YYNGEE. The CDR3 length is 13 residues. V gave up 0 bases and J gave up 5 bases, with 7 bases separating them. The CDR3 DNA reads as TGTGCCAGCAGCGTAGCGGCCCAAGATACGCAGTATTTT. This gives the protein CASSVAAQDTQYF. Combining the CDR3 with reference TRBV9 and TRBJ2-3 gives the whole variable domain DSGVTQTPKHLITATGQRVTLRCSPRSGDLSVYWYQQSLDQGLQFLIQYYNGEERAKGNILERFSAQQFPDLHSELNLSSLELGDSALYFCASSVAAQDTQYFGPGTRLTVL.

The CDR3 here is CASSQVKGGEVDTF. The CDR3 DNA follows: TGTGCCAGCAGCCAAGTGAAGGGGGGGGAGGTGGACACCTTC. The chain uses TRBV4-2 and TRBJ1-2, with a possible D match to TRBD1 (6 bases). This CDR3 is 14 amino acids long. V was trimmed by 1 base and J by 12 bases, leaving 18 bases between them. Germline-derived CDR1 and CDR2 are LGHNA and YNFKEQ.

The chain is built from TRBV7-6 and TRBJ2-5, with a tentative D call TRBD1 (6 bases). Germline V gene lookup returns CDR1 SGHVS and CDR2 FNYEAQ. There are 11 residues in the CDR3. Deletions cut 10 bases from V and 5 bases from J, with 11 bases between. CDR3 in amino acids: CATRQEETQYF. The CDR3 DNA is TGTGCCACCAGACAGGAGGAGACCCAGTACTTC.

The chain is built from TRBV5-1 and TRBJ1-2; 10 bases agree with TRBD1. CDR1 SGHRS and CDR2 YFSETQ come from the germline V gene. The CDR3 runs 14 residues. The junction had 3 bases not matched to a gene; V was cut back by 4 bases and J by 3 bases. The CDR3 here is CASSPGQGDYGYTF. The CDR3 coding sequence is TGCGCCAGCAGCCCCGGACAGGGGGACTATGGCTACACCTTC.